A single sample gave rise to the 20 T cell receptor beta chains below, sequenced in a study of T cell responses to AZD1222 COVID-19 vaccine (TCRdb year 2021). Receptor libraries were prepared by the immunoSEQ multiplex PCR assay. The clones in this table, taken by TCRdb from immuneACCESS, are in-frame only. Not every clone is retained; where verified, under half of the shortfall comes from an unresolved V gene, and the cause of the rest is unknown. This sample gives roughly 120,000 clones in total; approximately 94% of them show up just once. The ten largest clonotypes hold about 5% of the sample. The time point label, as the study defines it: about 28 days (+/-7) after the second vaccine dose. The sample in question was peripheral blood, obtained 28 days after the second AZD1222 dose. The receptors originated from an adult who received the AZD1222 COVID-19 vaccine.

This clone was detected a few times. The CDR3 DNA reads as TGTGCCAGCAGCCCAGCGGGTACTGGAAACACCATATATTTT. Its translation: CASSPAGTGNTIYF. The chain carries TRBV7-8 and TRBJ1-3; D ambiguous. The CDR3 spans 14 residues. Trimming shortened V by 5 bases and J by 2 bases, and 10 bases separated the two germline ends. CDR1 and CDR2 from the germline V gene are SGHVS and FQNEAQ.

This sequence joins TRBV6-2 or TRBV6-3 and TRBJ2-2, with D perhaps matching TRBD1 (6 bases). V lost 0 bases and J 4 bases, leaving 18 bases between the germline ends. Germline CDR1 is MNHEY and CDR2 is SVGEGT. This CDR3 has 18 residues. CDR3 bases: TGTGCCAGCAGTTACTCGAGGTACAGGGACATTGGCACCGGGGAGCTGTTTTTT. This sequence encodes CASSYSRYRDIGTGELFF.

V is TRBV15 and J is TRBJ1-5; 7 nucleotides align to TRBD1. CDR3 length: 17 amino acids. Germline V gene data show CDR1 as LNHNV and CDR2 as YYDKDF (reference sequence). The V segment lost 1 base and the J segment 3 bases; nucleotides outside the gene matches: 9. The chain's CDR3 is CATSRVPDRSYNQPQHF. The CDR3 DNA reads TGTGCCACCAGCAGAGTCCCGGACAGGTCCTACAATCAGCCCCAGCATTTT.

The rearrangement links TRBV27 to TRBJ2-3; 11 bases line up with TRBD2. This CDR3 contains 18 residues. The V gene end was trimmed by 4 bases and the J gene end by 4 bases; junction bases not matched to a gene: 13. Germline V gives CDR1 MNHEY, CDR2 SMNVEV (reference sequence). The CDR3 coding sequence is TGTGCCAGCAGTTCCTCTAGCGGGGGGCTTGCAGACGCAGATACGCAGTATTTT. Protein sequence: CASSSSSGGLADADTQYF.

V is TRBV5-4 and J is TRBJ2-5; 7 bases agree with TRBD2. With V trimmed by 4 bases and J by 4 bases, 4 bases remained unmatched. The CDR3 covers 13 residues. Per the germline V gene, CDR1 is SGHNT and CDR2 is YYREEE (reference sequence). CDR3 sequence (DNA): TGTGCCAGCAGCCCAACGGGGGGAGAGACCCAGTACTTC. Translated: CASSPTGGETQYF.

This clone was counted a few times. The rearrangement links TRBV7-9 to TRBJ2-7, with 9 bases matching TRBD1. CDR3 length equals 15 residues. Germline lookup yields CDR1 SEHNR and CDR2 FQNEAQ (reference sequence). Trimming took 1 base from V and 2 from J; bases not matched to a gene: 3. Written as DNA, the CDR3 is TGTGCCAGCAGCTTAGTGGGACAGGGTACCTACGAGCAGTACTTC. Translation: CASSLVGQGTYEQYF.

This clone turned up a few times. CDR3 amino acids: CASSSFRDRGQPNYGYTF. The CDR3 bases are TGTGCCAGCTCCTCCTTCCGGGACAGGGGGCAGCCTAACTATGGCTACACCTTC. The genes are TRBV11-2 and TRBJ1-2, with 12 positions matching TRBD1. The CDR3 totals 18 residues. The trim removed 8 bases at V and 0 bases at J, leaving 13 bases unmatched. The germline CDR1 and CDR2 sequences are SGHAT and FQNNGV.

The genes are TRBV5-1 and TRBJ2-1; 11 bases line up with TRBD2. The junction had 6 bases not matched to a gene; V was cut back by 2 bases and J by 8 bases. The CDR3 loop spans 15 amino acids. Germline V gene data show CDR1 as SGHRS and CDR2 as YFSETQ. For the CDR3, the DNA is TGCGCCAGCAGCTTACTAGCGGGAGTGGAGTATGAGCAGTTCTTC. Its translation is CASSLLAGVEYEQFF.

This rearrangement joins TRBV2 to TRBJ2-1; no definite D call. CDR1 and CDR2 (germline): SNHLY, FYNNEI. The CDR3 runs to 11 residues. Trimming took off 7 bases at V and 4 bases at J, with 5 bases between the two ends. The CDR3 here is CASKRYNEQFF. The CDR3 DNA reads TGTGCCAGCAAGCGTTACAATGAGCAGTTCTTC.

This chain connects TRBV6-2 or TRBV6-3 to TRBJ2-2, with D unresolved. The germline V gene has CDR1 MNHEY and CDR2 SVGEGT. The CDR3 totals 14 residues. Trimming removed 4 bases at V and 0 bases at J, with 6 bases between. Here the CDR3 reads CASSSPANTGELFF. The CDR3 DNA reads TGTGCCAGCAGTTCCCCAGCGAACACCGGGGAGCTGTTTTTT.

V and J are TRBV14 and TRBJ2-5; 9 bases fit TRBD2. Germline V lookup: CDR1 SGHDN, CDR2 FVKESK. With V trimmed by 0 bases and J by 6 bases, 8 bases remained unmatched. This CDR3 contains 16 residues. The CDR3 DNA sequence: TGTGCCAGCAGCCAAGAACTAGCGGGTCCTGGAAAGACCCAGTACTTC. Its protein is CASSQELAGPGKTQYF.

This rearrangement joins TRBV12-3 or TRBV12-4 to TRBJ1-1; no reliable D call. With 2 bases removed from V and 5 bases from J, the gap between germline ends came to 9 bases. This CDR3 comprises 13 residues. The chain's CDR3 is CASSLMGETEAFF. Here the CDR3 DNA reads TGTGCCAGCAGTTTAATGGGTGAGACTGAAGCTTTCTTT.

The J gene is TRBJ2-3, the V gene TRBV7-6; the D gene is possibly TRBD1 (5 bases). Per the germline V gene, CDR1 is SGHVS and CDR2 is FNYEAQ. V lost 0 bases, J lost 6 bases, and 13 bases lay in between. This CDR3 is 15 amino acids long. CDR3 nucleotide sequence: TGTGCCAGCAGCTTAGCGGGGCGGACGGCCGATACGCAGTATTTT. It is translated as CASSLAGRTADTQYF.

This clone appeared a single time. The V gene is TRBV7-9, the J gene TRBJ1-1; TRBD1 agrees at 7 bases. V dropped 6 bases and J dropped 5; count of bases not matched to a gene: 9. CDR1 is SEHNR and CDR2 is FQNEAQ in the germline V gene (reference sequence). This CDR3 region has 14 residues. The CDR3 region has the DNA TGTGCCAGCAGGGGTTATGACAGGGATACTGAAGCTTTCTTT. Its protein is CASRGYDRDTEAFF.

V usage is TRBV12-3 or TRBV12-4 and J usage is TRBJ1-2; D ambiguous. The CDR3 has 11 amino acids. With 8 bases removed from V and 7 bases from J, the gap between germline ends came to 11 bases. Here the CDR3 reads CASGLWGGYTF. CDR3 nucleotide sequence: TGTGCCAGCGGGTTATGGGGTGGCTACACCTTC.

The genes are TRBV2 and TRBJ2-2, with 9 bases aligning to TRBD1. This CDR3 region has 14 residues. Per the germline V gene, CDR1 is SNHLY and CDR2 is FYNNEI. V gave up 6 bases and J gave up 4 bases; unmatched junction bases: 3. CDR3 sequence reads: CASRDRGATGELFF. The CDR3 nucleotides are TGTGCCAGCAGGGACAGGGGTGCCACCGGGGAGCTGTTTTTT.

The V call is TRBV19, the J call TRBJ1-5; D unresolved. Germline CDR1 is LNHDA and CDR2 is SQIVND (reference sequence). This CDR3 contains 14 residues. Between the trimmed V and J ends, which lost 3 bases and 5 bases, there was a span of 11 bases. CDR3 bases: TGTGCCAGTAGTATCGAACAGTTTCATCAGCCCCAGCATTTT. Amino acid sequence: CASSIEQFHQPQHF. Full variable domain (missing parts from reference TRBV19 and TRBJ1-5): DGGITQSPKYLFRKEGQNVTLSCEQNLNHDAMYWYRQDPGQGLRLIYYSQIVNDFQKGDIAEGYSVSREKKESFPLTVTSAQKNPTAFYLCASSIEQFHQPQHFGDGTRLSIL.

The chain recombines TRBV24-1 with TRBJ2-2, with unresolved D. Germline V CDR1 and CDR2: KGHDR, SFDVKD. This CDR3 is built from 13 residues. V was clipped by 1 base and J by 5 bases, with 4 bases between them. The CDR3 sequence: CATSDLRTGELFF. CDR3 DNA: TGTGCCACCAGTGATTTACGGACCGGGGAGCTGTTTTTT.

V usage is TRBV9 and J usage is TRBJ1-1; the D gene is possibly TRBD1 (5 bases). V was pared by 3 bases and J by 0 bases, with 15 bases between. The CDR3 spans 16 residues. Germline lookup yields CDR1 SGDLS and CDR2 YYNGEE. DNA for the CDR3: TGTGCCAGCAGCGATAGGGACGGCCAGATGAACACTGAAGCTTTCTTT. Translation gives CASSDRDGQMNTEAFF. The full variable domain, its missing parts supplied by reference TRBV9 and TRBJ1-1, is DSGVTQTPKHLITATGQRVTLRCSPRSGDLSVYWYQQSLDQGLQFLIQYYNGEERAKGNILERFSAQQFPDLHSELNLSSLELGDSALYFCASSDRDGQMNTEAFFGQGTRLTVV.

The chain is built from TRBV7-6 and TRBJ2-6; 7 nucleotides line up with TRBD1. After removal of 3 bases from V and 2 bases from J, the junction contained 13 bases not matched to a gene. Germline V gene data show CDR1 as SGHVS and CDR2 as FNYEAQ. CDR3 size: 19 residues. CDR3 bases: TGTGCCAGCAGCTTTTCTGAGGACAGGCCTCAAACTGGGGCCAACGTCCTGACTTTC. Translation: CASSFSEDRPQTGANVLTF.